This entry describes one TCR beta chain. Its antigen is not identified. This entry is derived from a study of memory CD4+ T cells and cytomegalovirus serostatus. Study observations and caveats: About 40% of the roughly 160 known CMV-associated TCRbeta sequences appeared in CD4+ memory.

The method was immunoSEQ multiplex PCR; TCRdb's version includes in-frame clones alone and lacks a portion of them. The sample includes 48,000 or so clones, roughly 73% of them seen just once. Single viable CD3+CD4+CD8-CD45RO+ cells were sorted as the memory CD4+ T cells. After thawing, CD4+ T cells were positively selected. V lost 1 base and J lost 6, with 12 bases in between. Germline lookup yields CDR1 MNHEY and CDR2 SMNVEV (reference sequence). There are 15 residues in the CDR3. The sequence was obtained from an adult in good health and CMV-seronegative. Sequencing was done on a sample of memory CD4+ T cells from blood. The chain is built from TRBV27 and TRBJ2-2; TRBD1 is a possible D gene (7 bases). CDR3 region: CASSLWAGGPGELFF. The CDR3 coding sequence is TGTGCCAGCAGTTTATGGGCAGGGGGGCCCGGGGAGCTGTTTTTT.